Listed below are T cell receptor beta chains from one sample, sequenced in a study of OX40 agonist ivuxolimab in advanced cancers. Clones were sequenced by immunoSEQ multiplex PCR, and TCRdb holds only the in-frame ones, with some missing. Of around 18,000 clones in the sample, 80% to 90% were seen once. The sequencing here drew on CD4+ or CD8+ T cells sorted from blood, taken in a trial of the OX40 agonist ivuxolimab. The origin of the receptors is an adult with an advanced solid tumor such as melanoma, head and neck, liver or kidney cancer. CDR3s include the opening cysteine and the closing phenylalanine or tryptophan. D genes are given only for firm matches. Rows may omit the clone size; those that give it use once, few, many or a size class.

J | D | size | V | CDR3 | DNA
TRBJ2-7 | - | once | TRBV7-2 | CASSLTIVGGEQYF | TGTGCCAGCAGCTTAACAATAGTCGGGGGCGAGCAGTACTTC
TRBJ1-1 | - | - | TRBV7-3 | CASSSRYGGPEAFF | TGTGCCAGCAGCTCCCGGTACGGGGGACCTGAAGCTTTCTTT
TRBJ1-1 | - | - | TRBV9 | CASSVGNRNTEAFF | TGTGCCAGCAGCGTGGGGAACCGGAACACTGAAGCTTTCTTT
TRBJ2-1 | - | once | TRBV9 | CASSVAIGGGSYNEQFF | TGTGCCAGCAGCGTAGCCATTGGGGGCGGCTCCTACAATGAGCAGTTCTTC
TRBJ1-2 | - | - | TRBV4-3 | CASSQDGGGGYTF | TGCGCCAGCAGCCAAGATGGGGGGGGCGGCTACACCTTC
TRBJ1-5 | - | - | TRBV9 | CASSVGGGAGQPQHF | TGTGCCAGCAGCGTGGGGGGCGGGGCAGGACAGCCCCAGCATTTT
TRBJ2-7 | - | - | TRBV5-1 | CASRGDGYEQYF | TGCGCCAGCAGGGGGGATGGATACGAGCAGTACTTC
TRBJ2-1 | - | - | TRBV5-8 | CASRPEDFSYNEQFF | TGTGCCAGCAGACCGGAGGACTTTTCGTACAATGAGCAGTTCTTC
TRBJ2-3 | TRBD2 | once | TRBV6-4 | CASSVLAGDTQYF | TGTGCCAGCAGTGTCCTAGCGGGGGATACGCAGTATTTT
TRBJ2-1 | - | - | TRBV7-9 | CASSLFLERPEQFF | TGTGCCAGCAGCTTATTCCTAGAAAGGCCTGAGCAGTTCTTC
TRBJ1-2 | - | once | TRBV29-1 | CSVEGEWGYGYTF | TGCAGCGTTGAAGGGGAATGGGGATATGGCTACACCTTC
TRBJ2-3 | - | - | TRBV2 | CASSEGQGLMTDTQYF | TGTGCCAGCAGTGAAGGGCAGGGTTTGATGACAGATACGCAGTATTTT
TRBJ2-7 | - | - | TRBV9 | CASSVVRRPRYEQYF | TGTGCCAGCAGCGTAGTGAGGAGACCACGCTACGAGCAGTACTTC
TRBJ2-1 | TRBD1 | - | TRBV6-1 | CASKPGQPYNEQFF | TGTGCCAGCAAGCCGGGACAGCCTTACAATGAGCAGTTCTTC
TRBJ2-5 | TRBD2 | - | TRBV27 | CASSLSILAGAKETQYF | TGTGCCAGCAGTTTATCTATCCTAGCGGGAGCAAAAGAGACCCAGTACTTC
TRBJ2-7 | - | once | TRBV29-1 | CSVVGTLGNEQYF | TGCAGCGTTGTCGGGACATTAGGCAACGAGCAGTACTTC
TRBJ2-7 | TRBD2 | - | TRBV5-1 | CASSFGRTASGSWYEQYF | TGCGCCAGCAGCTTTGGCCGTACTGCTAGCGGGAGTTGGTACGAGCAGTACTTC
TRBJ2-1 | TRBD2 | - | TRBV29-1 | CSVHGREGHNEQFF | TGCAGCGTTCATGGGCGGGAGGGCCATAATGAGCAGTTCTTC
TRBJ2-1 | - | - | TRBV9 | CASSGGDNNEQFF | TGTGCCAGCAGCGGCGGCGATAACAATGAGCAGTTCTTC
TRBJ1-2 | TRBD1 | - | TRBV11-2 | CASSLWSTGTEGYTF | TGTGCCAGCAGCTTATGGAGTACCGGGACAGAGGGCTACACCTTC
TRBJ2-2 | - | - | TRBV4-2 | CASTVGTGELFF | TGTGCCAGCACAGTGGGCACCGGGGAGCTGTTTTTT
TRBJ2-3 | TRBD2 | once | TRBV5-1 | CASSLGASGHFTDTQYF | TGCGCCAGCAGCTTGGGGGCTAGCGGTCACTTCACAGATACGCAGTATTTT
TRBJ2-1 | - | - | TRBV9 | CASSPSGPYNEQFF | TGTGCCAGCAGCCCCAGTGGACCCTACAATGAGCAGTTCTTC
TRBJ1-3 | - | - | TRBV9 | CASSGRGSGNTIYF | TGTGCCAGCAGCGGCAGGGGTTCTGGAAACACCATATATTTT
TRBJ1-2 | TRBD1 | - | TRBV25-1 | CASSEGTGGINGYTF | TGTGCCAGCAGTGAAGGGACAGGGGGAATCAATGGCTACACCTTC
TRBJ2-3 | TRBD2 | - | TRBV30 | CAWSVGTSGDTQYF | TGTGCCTGGAGTGTAGGGACTAGCGGAGATACGCAGTATTTT
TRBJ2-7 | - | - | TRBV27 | CASWGTRSYEQYF | TGTGCCAGCTGGGGGACACGTAGCTACGAGCAGTACTTC
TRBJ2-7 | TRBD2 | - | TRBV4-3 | CASSQEGRWREGLYEQYF | TGCGCCAGCAGCCAAGAGGGGAGATGGCGGGAGGGCCTCTACGAGCAGTACTTC
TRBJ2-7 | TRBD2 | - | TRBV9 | CASSVEGDYSYEQYF | TGTGCCAGCAGCGTAGAAGGGGACTACTCCTACGAGCAGTACTTC
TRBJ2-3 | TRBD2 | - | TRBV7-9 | CASSLEGSAGGGDTQYF | TGTGCCAGCAGCTTAGAGGGGTCAGCGGGAGGGGGAGACACGCAGTATTTT
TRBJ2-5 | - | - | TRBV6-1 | CASTKNRVGAETQYF | TGTGCCAGCACTAAAAACAGGGTGGGTGCGGAGACCCAGTACTTC
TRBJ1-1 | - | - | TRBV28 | CASSLGPGAMNTEAFF | TGTGCCAGCAGTTTAGGACCGGGAGCTATGAACACTGAAGCTTTCTTT
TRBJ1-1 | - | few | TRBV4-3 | CASSQDGNTEAFF | TGCGCCAGCAGCCAAGATGGGAACACTGAAGCTTTCTTT
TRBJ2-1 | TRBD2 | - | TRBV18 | CASSQKREWVNEQFF | TGTGCCAGCTCACAAAAGCGGGAGTGGGTCAATGAGCAGTTCTTC
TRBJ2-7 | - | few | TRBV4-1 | CASSQVRAYEQYF | TGCGCCAGCAGCCAAGTCCGAGCCTACGAGCAGTACTTC
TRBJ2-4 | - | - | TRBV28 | CASSLSAGGAKNIQYF | TGTGCCAGCAGTTTATCGGCCGGGGGAGCCAAAAACATTCAGTACTTC
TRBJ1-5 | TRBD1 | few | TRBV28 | CASSLLGQGNQPQHF | TGTGCCAGCAGTTTATTGGGACAGGGCAATCAGCCCCAGCATTTT
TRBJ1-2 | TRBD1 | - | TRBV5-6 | CASSSGGARYGYTF | TGTGCCAGCAGCTCAGGGGGCGCTCGCTATGGCTACACCTTC
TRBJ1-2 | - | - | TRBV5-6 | CASSLEVNYGYTF | TGTGCCAGCAGCTTGGAGGTTAACTATGGCTACACCTTC
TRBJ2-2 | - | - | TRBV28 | CASSTGRFTGELFF | TGTGCCAGCAGTACGGGTCGGTTCACCGGGGAGCTGTTTTTT
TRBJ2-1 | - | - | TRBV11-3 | CASSLSESNEQFF | TGTGCCAGCAGCTTGTCGGAGAGCAATGAGCAGTTCTTC
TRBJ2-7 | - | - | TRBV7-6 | CASSLASSYEQYF | TGTGCCAGCAGCTTAGCTAGCAGCTACGAGCAGTACTTC
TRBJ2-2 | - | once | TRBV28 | CASTYRWGAVAGELFF | TGTGCCAGCACCTATAGATGGGGGGCGGTCGCCGGGGAGCTGTTTTTT
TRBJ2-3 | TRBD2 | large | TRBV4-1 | CASSHQSGGIGDIDTQYF | TGCGCCAGCAGCCACCAAAGCGGGGGCATAGGGGATATAGATACGCAGTATTTT
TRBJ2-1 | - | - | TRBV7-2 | CASRLTYPAEQFF | TGTGCCAGCAGGTTGACGTATCCCGCGGAGCAGTTCTTC
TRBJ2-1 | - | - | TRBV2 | CASRGDLAAEQFF | TGTGCCAGCAGGGGTGACTTAGCCGCGGAGCAGTTCTTC
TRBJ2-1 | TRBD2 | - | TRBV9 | CASSVASGTYNEQFF | TGTGCCAGCAGCGTAGCTAGCGGGACCTACAATGAGCAGTTCTTC
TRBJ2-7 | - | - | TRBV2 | CASGDSLSSYEQYF | TGTGCCAGCGGAGACAGTCTGTCTTCCTACGAGCAGTACTTC